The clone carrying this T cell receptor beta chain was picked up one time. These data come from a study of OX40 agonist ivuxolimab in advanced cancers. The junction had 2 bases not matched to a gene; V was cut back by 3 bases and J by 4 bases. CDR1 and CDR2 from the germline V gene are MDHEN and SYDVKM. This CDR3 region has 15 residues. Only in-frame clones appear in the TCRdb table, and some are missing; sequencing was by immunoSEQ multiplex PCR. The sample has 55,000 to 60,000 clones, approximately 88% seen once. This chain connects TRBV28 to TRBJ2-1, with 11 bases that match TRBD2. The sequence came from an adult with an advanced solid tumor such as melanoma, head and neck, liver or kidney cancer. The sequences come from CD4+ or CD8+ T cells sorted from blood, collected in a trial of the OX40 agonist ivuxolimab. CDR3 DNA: TGTGCCAGCAGTTTGGGACTAGCGGCTTACAATGAGCAGTTCTTC. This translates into CASSLGLAAYNEQFF.